This T cell receptor beta chain was found in a study of blood T cells in healthy people across ages. Points from the study as a whole: TCR beta diversity tracked closely with naive T cell percentage. Measured against age, TCR beta diversity per million T cells decreased in a roughly linear manner.

The use of a sample-barcoded 5' primer and a J-beta primer mix characterized a second PCR of about 7 to 12 cycles. From the 5' RACE reads, TCRdb called clonotypes with MiXCR, one entry per CDR3 protein. The profile shows roughly 650,000 distinct CDR3 sequences, approximately 30% of them singletons. PBMCs were isolated at a quantity of at least 7 million per sample. This clonotype turned up a few times. Antigen unknown. CDR3 size: 16 residues. Germline V gives CDR1 SNHLY, CDR2 FYNNEI. The J segment lost 0 bases and the V segment lost 8 bases, leaving 7 bases of the junction unmatched. Sequencing was carried out using blood. The chain joins TRBV2 to TRBJ1-5, with TRBD1 identical over 10 bases. The receptor's source is a woman older than 75 in good health. The CDR3 reads CASLRDRGYSNQPQHF. CDR3 nucleotide sequence: TGTGCCAGCCTAAGGGACAGGGGTTATAGCAATCAGCCCCAGCATTTT.